The 26 T cell receptor beta chains below were found in one sample sequenced in a study of Tregs in tolerant kidney transplant recipients. Produced via immunoSEQ multiplex PCR; TCRdb's table is partial and in-frame only. This sample has about 240,000 clones, with roughly 80% found just once. Sequenced: CD4+ T cells from blood. The receptors here all came from a human donor in good health.

This clone has just one count. The chain links TRBV5-1 to TRBJ1-1; the D is unclear. CDR3 length: 14 residues. Germline values: CDR1 SGHRS, CDR2 YFSETQ. With 4 bases removed from V and 4 bases from J, the gap between germline ends came to 14 bases. DNA for the CDR3: TGCGCCAGCAGCGGCCTACTAATGGGCACTGAAGCTTTCTTT. Translation gives CASSGLLMGTEAFF.

This chain connects TRBV5-1 to TRBJ2-1; no definite D call. The CDR3 runs 14 residues. The germline V gene encodes CDR1 SGHRS and CDR2 YFSETQ. V lost 4 bases, J lost 4 bases, and 12 bases lay in between. CDR3 coding DNA: TGCGCCAGCAGCCCACTACCGGATTACAATGAGCAGTTCTTC. Translating it yields CASSPLPDYNEQFF.

This clone showed up just a few times. J is TRBJ2-1 and V is TRBV6-5; tentative D call: TRBD2 (5 bases). This CDR3 spans 15 amino acids. V dropped 6 bases and J dropped 3 bases, with 15 bases sitting between them. The germline gives CDR1 MNHEY, CDR2 SVGAGI. The CDR3 spells CASRRSSAHYNEQFF. CDR3 nucleotide sequence: TGTGCCAGCAGGCGAAGTAGCGCCCACTACAATGAGCAGTTCTTC.

V usage is TRBV4-1 and J usage is TRBJ2-2; 8 positions match TRBD1. CDR3 length: 14 amino acids. The germline CDR1 and CDR2 sequences are MGHRA and YSYEKL. Trimming removed 4 bases from V and 6 bases from J; junction bases left unmatched: 4. This CDR3 reads CASSLQGVAGELFF. Here the CDR3 DNA reads TGCGCCAGCAGCCTACAGGGGGTCGCCGGGGAGCTGTTTTTT.

The chain combines TRBV30 with TRBJ2-7; TRBD2 aligns across 13 bases. V lost 3 bases to trimming and J lost 3 bases; unmatched junction nucleotides: 5. The germline V gene has CDR1 GTSNPN and CDR2 SVGIG (reference sequence). The CDR3 sequence is 15 residues long. CDR3 sequence reads: CAWSPGTSGDYEQYF. The CDR3 DNA reads as TGTGCCTGGAGCCCAGGGACTAGCGGGGACTACGAGCAGTACTTC.

This clone was detected only a few times. This chain connects TRBV27 to TRBJ2-5; D might be TRBD1 (6 bases). CDR1 is MNHEY and CDR2 is SMNVEV in the germline V gene (reference sequence). The V and J ends lost 3 bases and 5 bases respectively, with 13 bases between them. The CDR3 is 14 residues long. The CDR3 region has the DNA TGTGCCAGCAGTTTTTGGGGGCAAGGGGAGACCCAGTACTTC. Protein sequence: CASSFWGQGETQYF.

J is TRBJ1-1 and V is TRBV6-6, with 7 bases matching TRBD1. CDR1 is MNHNY and CDR2 is SVGAGI in the germline V gene (reference sequence). Losses at the gene ends were 3 bases for V and 13 bases for J; bases not matched to a gene: 5. This CDR3 is 11 amino acids long. For the CDR3, the DNA is TGTGCCAGCAGTTATAGCGACAGGGATTTCTTT. This encodes CASSYSDRDFF.

The CDR3 sequence: CASSYGAGDQETQYF. DNA of the CDR3: TGTGCCAGCAGTTACGGGGCAGGGGATCAAGAGACCCAGTACTTC. This chain connects TRBV6-5 to TRBJ2-5; D might be TRBD1 (6 bases). CDR1 and CDR2 from the germline V gene are MNHEY and SVGAGI. Trimming removed 2 bases at V and 2 bases at J, with 12 bases between. This CDR3 is built from 15 residues.

V is TRBV19 and J is TRBJ1-2; 9 bases match TRBD1. Germline values: CDR1 LNHDA, CDR2 SQIVND (reference sequence). The CDR3 is 14 residues long. V lost 6 bases and J lost 2; bases outside the gene matches: 4. The CDR3 sequence: CASSLDRGNYGYTF. In nucleotides, the CDR3 is TGTGCCAGTAGCCTTGACAGGGGGAACTATGGCTACACCTTC.

This clone was picked up one time. V usage is TRBV7-8 and J usage is TRBJ1-1; D remains unclear. This CDR3 contains 15 residues. The germline gives CDR1 SGHVS, CDR2 FQNEAQ. Trimming removed 5 bases from V and 1 base from J, with 14 bases in between. CDR3 DNA sequence: TGTGCCAGCAGCCGCCAGCAAGTTTCGAACACTGAAGCTTTCTTT. Translation gives CASSRQQVSNTEAFF. The full variable domain, its missing parts supplied by reference TRBV7-8 and TRBJ1-1, is GAGVSQSPRYKVAKRGQDVALRCDPISGHVSLFWYQQALGQGPEFLTYFQNEAQLDKSGLPSDRFFAERPEGSVSTLKIQRTQQEDSAVYLCASSRQQVSNTEAFFGQGTRLTVV.

The chain combines TRBV4-1 with TRBJ2-3; possibly TRBD2 for D (7 bases). V lost 4 bases and J 3 bases, leaving 14 bases between the germline ends. The CDR3 runs to 15 residues. The germline gives CDR1 MGHRA, CDR2 YSYEKL. CDR3 in DNA: TGCGCCAGCAGCCCTCAAGCGGGGACAACAGATACGCAGTATTTT. It encodes CASSPQAGTTDTQYF.

The CDR3 reads CASSSGGQSTYEQYF. CDR3 DNA sequence: TGCGCCAGCAGCTCAGGGGGGCAGTCCACCTACGAGCAGTACTTC. The chain combines TRBV5-1 with TRBJ2-7; the D gene is possibly TRBD1 (7 bases). Germline CDR1 and CDR2: SGHRS and YFSETQ. V was clipped by 3 bases and J by 2 bases, with 15 bases between them. The CDR3 is made up of 15 amino acids.

The V call is TRBV6-4, the J call TRBJ2-1, with D unclear. Germline loops: CDR1 MRHNA, CDR2 SNTAGT. Trimming cost V 0 bases and J 0 bases, with 9 bases left between them. CDR3 length equals 16 residues. The CDR3 region is CASSDSYSSSYNEQFF. In DNA, the CDR3 is TGTGCCAGCAGTGACTCCTACAGCAGCTCCTACAATGAGCAGTTCTTC.

The CDR3 DNA sequence: TGTGCCAGCAGGGAGGGACTAGCGGGGAGAGGCGAGCAGTACTTC. Translating it yields CASREGLAGRGEQYF. The V call is TRBV2, the J call TRBJ2-7, with 13 bases aligning to TRBD2. Germline V lookup: CDR1 SNHLY, CDR2 FYNNEI. V shed 6 bases and J 6 bases; nucleotides not matched to a gene: 8. The CDR3 runs 15 residues.

The chain joins TRBV9 to TRBJ1-1, with 7 bases fitting TRBD1. CDR3 length: 16 amino acids. CDR1 SGDLS and CDR2 YYNGEE come from the germline V gene. The V and J ends lost 0 bases and 8 bases, in that order; junction bases with no gene match: 13. For the CDR3, the DNA is TGTGCCAGCAGCGTAGATGGACGGGCAGGGGGAGGGGAAGCTTTCTTT. This gives the protein CASSVDGRAGGGEAFF.

The gene calls are TRBV19 and TRBJ2-5; 10 nucleotides match TRBD1. CDR1 LNHDA and CDR2 SQIVND come from the germline V gene (reference sequence). This CDR3 region has 19 residues. V trimming: 8 bases; J trimming: 4 bases; junction bases outside the gene matches: 22. CDR3 sequence (DNA): TGTGCCAGTGAACAAACCCGGGGACGACAGGGGGCGACTCTAGAGACCCAGTACTTC. This codes for CASEQTRGRQGATLETQYF.

The chain couples TRBV4-1 to TRBJ1-6, with TRBD1 identical over 10 bases. The J segment lost 8 bases and the V segment lost 0 bases, leaving 7 bases of the junction unmatched. The CDR3 has 17 residues. Germline V gives CDR1 MGHRA, CDR2 YSYEKL. Here the CDR3 reads CASSQDRDRGGYSPLHF. The CDR3 bases are TGCGCCAGCAGCCAAGATCGGGACAGGGGAGGGTATTCACCCCTCCACTTT.

The V and J genes are TRBV7-9 and TRBJ1-2; 7 nucleotides align to TRBD1. J lost 3 bases, V lost 1 base, and 8 bases had no gene match. This CDR3 is built from 16 residues. Germline values: CDR1 SEHNR, CDR2 FQNEAQ (reference sequence). DNA for the CDR3: TGTGCCAGCAGCTTAGAGACAGGGTGGCTGGACTATGGCTACACCTTC. It encodes CASSLETGWLDYGYTF.

This chain uses TRBV10-2 with TRBJ1-2; D call uncertain. V was shortened by 4 bases and J by 0 bases, with 6 bases between the two germline ends. CDR3 length: 13 amino acids. Germline CDR1 is WSHSY and CDR2 is SAAADI. CDR3 sequence reads: CASSVGTNYGYTF. CDR3 bases: TGCGCCAGCAGTGTAGGGACTAACTATGGCTACACCTTC.

The CDR3 bases are TGCAGCGTCGCCGGGCCCCGCGATGAGCAGTTCTTC. As protein: CSVAGPRDEQFF. This chain joins TRBV29-1 and TRBJ2-1; D is unresolved. Trimming removed 6 bases from V and 8 bases from J, with 14 bases in between. In germline, CDR1 is SQVTM, CDR2 ANQGSEA. The CDR3 sequence is 12 residues long.

Only a few counts were recorded for this clone. The chain uses TRBV6-5 and TRBJ1-5; D remains unclear. Between the trimmed V and J ends, which lost 7 bases and 3 bases, there was a span of 10 bases. The germline V gene encodes CDR1 MNHEY and CDR2 SVGAGI. The CDR3 consists of 13 residues. The CDR3 DNA is TGTGCCAGCACCCCCGGGTCCAATCAGCCCCAGCATTTT. Protein: CASTPGSNQPQHF.

The chain has TRBV7-9 and TRBJ2-5, with D possibly being TRBD2 (7 bases). Near its end, the DNA agrees better with TRBJ2-7, so the J call may be wrong. Per the germline V gene, CDR1 is SEHNR and CDR2 is FQNEAQ (reference sequence). The CDR3 has 16 residues. The CDR3, as DNA: TGTGCCAGCAGCTGGGGGGGCGGACTGAGCTCCTACGAGCAGTACTTC. It specifies CASSWGGGLSSYEQYF.

V usage is TRBV18 and J usage is TRBJ1-3; unclear D gene. The CDR3 is 17 amino acids. Germline loops: CDR1 KGHSH, CDR2 LQKENI. Trimming removed 0 bases at V and 4 bases at J, with 16 bases between. CDR3 in amino acids: CASSPPSKDWRGNTIYF. Here the CDR3 DNA reads TGTGCCAGCTCACCACCGTCTAAGGACTGGAGGGGAAACACCATATATTTT. Filled out from reference TRBV18 and TRBJ1-3, the complete variable domain reads NAGVMQNPRHLVRRRGQEARLRCSPMKGHSHVYWYRQLPEEGLKFMVYLQKENIIDESGMPKERFSAEFPKEGPSILRIQQVVRGDSAAYFCASSPPSKDWRGNTIYFGEGSWLTVV.

V is TRBV7-6 and J is TRBJ2-7, with D perhaps TRBD2 (7 bases). The CDR3 loop spans 15 amino acids. CDR1 SGHVS and CDR2 FNYEAQ come from the germline V gene. Deletions cut 1 base from V and 3 bases from J, with 13 bases between. The CDR3: CASSLGGGAFYEQYF. DNA of the CDR3: TGTGCCAGCAGCTTAGGAGGGGGGGCCTTCTACGAGCAGTACTTC.

The chain is built from TRBV14 and TRBJ2-5, with a possible D match to TRBD2 (6 bases). This CDR3 has 13 residues. V was pared by 1 base and J by 7 bases, with 10 bases between. Germline-derived CDR1 and CDR2 are SGHDN and FVKESK. This CDR3 reads CASSQAIGGTQYF. CDR3 DNA sequence: TGTGCCAGCAGCCAAGCCATCGGGGGGACCCAGTACTTC.

The J gene is TRBJ1-2, the V gene TRBV27, with D unclear. The CDR3 loop spans 15 amino acids. Trimming shortened V by 6 bases and J by 0 bases, and 14 bases separated the two germline ends. Germline CDR1 reads MNHEY; CDR2 reads SMNVEV (reference sequence). CDR3 nucleotides: TGTGCCAGCAGAGGGTCCGGGAGAGCTAACTATGGCTACACCTTC. This encodes CASRGSGRANYGYTF.